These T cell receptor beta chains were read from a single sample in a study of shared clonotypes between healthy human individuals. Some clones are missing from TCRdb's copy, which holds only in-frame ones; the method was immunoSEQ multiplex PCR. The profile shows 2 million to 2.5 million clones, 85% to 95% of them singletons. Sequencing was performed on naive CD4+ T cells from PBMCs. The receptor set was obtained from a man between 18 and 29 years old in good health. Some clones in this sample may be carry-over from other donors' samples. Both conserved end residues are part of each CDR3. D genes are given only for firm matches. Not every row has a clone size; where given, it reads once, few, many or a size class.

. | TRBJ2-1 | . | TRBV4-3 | CASSQVFGSYNEQFF | TGCGCCAGCAGCCAGGTTTTCGGGTCCTACAATGAGCAGTTCTTC
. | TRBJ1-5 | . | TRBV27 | CASSLSWGINQPQHF | TGTGCCAGCAGTTTATCTTGGGGGATCAATCAGCCCCAGCATTTT
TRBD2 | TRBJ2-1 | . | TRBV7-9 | CASSSRSGASYEQFF | TGTGCCAGCAGCAGTCGGAGCGGGGCTTCCTATGAGCAGTTCTTC
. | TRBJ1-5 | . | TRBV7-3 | CASSLTANQPQHF | TGTGCCAGCAGCTTAACCGCTAATCAGCCCCAGCATTTT
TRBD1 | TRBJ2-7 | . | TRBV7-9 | CASSKQGTVSYEQYF | TGTGCCAGCAGCAAACAGGGGACGGTTTCCTACGAGCAGTACTTC
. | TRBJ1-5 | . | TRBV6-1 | CASSEIWGGGNQPQHF | TGTGCCAGCAGTGAAATATGGGGTGGTGGCAATCAGCCCCAGCATTTT
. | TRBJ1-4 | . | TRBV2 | CASSEARGEKLFF | TGTGCCAGCAGTGAAGCGCGGGGGGAAAAACTGTTTTTT
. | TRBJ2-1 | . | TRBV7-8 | CASSLVGTTYNEQFF | TGTGCCAGCAGCTTAGTAGGTACAACCTACAATGAGCAGTTCTTC
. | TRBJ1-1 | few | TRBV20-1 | CSASFRKAFF | TGCAGTGCTAGTTTTCGTAAAGCTTTCTTT
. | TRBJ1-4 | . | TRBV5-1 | CASSLEGQNEKLFF | TGCGCCAGCAGCTTGGAGGGACAAAATGAAAAACTGTTTTTT
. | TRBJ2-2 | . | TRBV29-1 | CSVGKEYTGELFF | TGCAGCGTCGGCAAGGAATACACCGGGGAGCTGTTTTTT
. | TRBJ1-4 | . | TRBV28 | CASTHLYHEKLFF | TGTGCCAGCACCCACCTGTACCATGAAAAACTGTTTTTT
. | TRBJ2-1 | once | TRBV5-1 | CASSRTRPLPSYNEQFF | TGCGCCAGCAGCCGGACCCGACCCCTACCTTCCTACAATGAGCAGTTCTTC
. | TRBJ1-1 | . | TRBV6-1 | CASSGEGSRNTEAFF | TGTGCCAGCAGTGGCGAGGGGAGCAGGAACACTGAAGCTTTCTTT
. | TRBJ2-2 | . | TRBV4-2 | CASSQDRPGELFF | TGTGCCAGCAGCCAAGATCGACCCGGGGAGCTGTTTTTT
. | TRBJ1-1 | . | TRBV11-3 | CASSLAGQNTEAFF | TGTGCCAGCAGCTTAGCCGGCCAAAACACTGAAGCTTTCTTT
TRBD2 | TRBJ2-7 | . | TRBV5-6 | CASKREGSYEQYF | TGTGCCAGCAAGCGGGAGGGCTCCTACGAGCAGTACTTC
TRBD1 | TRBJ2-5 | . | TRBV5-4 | CASSLPTGGETQYF | TGTGCCAGCAGCTTACCCACAGGGGGCGAGACCCAGTACTTC
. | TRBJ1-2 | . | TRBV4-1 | CASSQEFTANYGYTF | TGCGCCAGCAGCCAAGAGTTCACTGCTAACTATGGCTACACCTTC
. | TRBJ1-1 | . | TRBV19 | CASSLRTVHTEAFF | TGTGCCAGTAGTCTGCGGACAGTCCACACTGAAGCTTTCTTT
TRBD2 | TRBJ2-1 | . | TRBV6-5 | CASRDIAGPPNEQFF | TGTGCCAGCAGAGATATAGCGGGACCGCCCAATGAGCAGTTCTTC
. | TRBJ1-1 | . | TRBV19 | CASSQGFRNTEAFF | TGTGCCAGTAGTCAGGGGTTCAGGAACACTGAAGCTTTCTTT
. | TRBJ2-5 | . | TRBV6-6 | CASSIAQETQYF | TGTGCCAGCAGTATTGCACAAGAGACCCAGTACTTC
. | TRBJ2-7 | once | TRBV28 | CASSSLGQSSYEQYF | TGTGCCAGCAGTTCCCTTGGACAAAGCTCCTACGAGCAGTACTTC